Listed here are 13 T cell receptor beta chains from one sample, sequenced in a study of neoadjuvant anti-PD-1 for oral cavity cancer. Method: immunoSEQ multiplex PCR; TCRdb's copy keeps in-frame clones and lacks some. The sample lists about 72,000 clones, 83% occurring once. The sample here was PBMCs, taken before nivolumab (anti-PD-1) treatment. The receptors were sampled from a person between 40 and 85 years old with oral cavity squamous cell carcinoma.

V is TRBV7-8 and J is TRBJ1-1, with TRBD1 matching over 10 bases. V shed 5 bases and J 8 bases; nucleotides not matched to a gene: 11. The CDR3 loop spans 15 amino acids. The V gene's germline CDR1 is SGHVS and CDR2 FQNEAQ. CDR3: CASSPYRQGAREAFF. In DNA, the CDR3 is TGTGCCAGCAGCCCCTATCGACAGGGGGCGAGAGAAGCTTTCTTT. Full variable domain (remainder filled in from reference TRBV7-8 and TRBJ1-1): GAGVSQSPRYKVAKRGQDVALRCDPISGHVSLFWYQQALGQGPEFLTYFQNEAQLDKSGLPSDRFFAERPEGSVSTLKIQRTQQEDSAVYLCASSPYRQGAREAFFGQGTRLTVV.

Regarding this clone: A read error may produce the germline difference seen at one junction end. The chain employs TRBV7-7 and TRBJ2-1; TRBD2 agrees at 8 bases. The CDR3 runs 15 residues. Germline CDR1 and CDR2: SSHAT and FNYEAQ (reference sequence). The CDR3 is CASSTSSGSYNEQFF. CDR3 nucleotides: TGTGCTAGCAGCACCTCTAGCGGGTCCTACAATGAGCAGTTCTTC. Looking up the rest from reference TRBV7-7 and TRBJ2-1 gives the full variable domain: GAGVSQSPRYKVTKRGQDVTLRCDPISSHATLYWYQQALGQGPEFLTYFNYEAQPDKSGLPSDRFSAERPEGSISTLTIQRTEQRDSAMYRCASSTSSGSYNEQFFGPGTRLTVL.

The rearrangement uses TRBV11-2 and TRBJ1-1; possibly TRBD1 for D (6 bases). Germline V gene lookup returns CDR1 SGHAT and CDR2 FQNNGV. Trimming cost V 3 bases and J 10 bases, with 15 bases left between them. The CDR3 consists of 13 residues. The CDR3 DNA reads TGTGCCAGCAGCTTGAACAGGGATCTCCCAGCTTTCTTT. Protein: CASSLNRDLPAFF. The complete variable domain, with remaining parts taken from reference TRBV11-2 and TRBJ1-1, reads EAGVAQSPRYKIIEKRQSVAFWCNPISGHATLYWYQQILGQGPKLLIQFQNNGVVDDSQLPKDRFSAERLKGVDSTLKIQPAKLEDSAVYLCASSLNRDLPAFFGQGTRLTVV.

The CDR3 spells CASSPNQETQYF. In nucleotides, the CDR3 is TGCGCCAGCAGCCCAAATCAAGAGACCCAGTACTTC. The V and J genes are TRBV5-1 and TRBJ2-5; D is ambiguous. Germline V gene sequence: CDR1 SGHRS, CDR2 YFSETQ. CDR3 length: 12 residues. V was trimmed by 4 bases and J by 2 bases, leaving 6 bases between them.

This clone showed up just once. The chain joins TRBV20-1 to TRBJ1-4; D remains ambiguous. This CDR3 is built from 11 residues. From germline, CDR1 is DFQATT and CDR2 SNEGSKA (reference sequence). V was cut by 2 bases and J by 11 bases, with 9 bases left in between. The CDR3 region is CSARREPKLFF. As DNA, the CDR3 is TGCAGTGCTAGACGGGAACCTAAACTGTTTTTT.

V is TRBV28 and J is TRBJ2-7, with D possibly matching TRBD2 (6 bases). CDR1 is MDHEN, CDR2 SYDVKM, per germline. The CDR3 is 13 residues long. Trimming took off 5 bases at V and 3 bases at J, with 11 bases between the two ends. CDR3 amino acids: CASSLGTFYEQYF. The CDR3 nucleotides read TGTGCCAGCAGTCTTGGGACTTTCTACGAGCAGTACTTC. The full variable domain, its missing parts supplied by reference TRBV28 and TRBJ2-7, is DVKVTQSSRYLVKRTGEKVFLECVQDMDHENMFWYRQDPGLGLRLIYFSYDVKMKEKGDIPEGYSVSREKKERFSLILESASTNQTSMYLCASSLGTFYEQYFGPGTRLTVT.

The rearrangement joins TRBV6-1 to TRBJ2-5, with unresolved D. The CDR3 is 14 residues long. The V end lost 7 bases, the J end lost 5 bases, and 17 bases lay between the germline ends. Germline V lookup: CDR1 MNHNS, CDR2 SASEGT. CDR3 loop: CASTLGLAQETQYF. CDR3 sequence (DNA): TGTGCCAGCACCCTGGGCTTGGCCCAGGAGACCCAGTACTTC.

This clone occurred once. This chain joins TRBV30 and TRBJ2-7, with D possibly TRBD2 on 6 matching bases. Trimming removed 8 bases from V and 4 bases from J, with 18 bases in between. In germline, CDR1 is GTSNPN, CDR2 SVGIG (reference sequence). The CDR3 consists of 13 residues. CDR3 residues: CAGAGGALYEQYF. The CDR3 DNA is TGTGCCGGAGCGGGCGGGGCGTTGTACGAGCAGTACTTC.

J is TRBJ2-1 and V is TRBV6-1; 11 nucleotides align to TRBD2. Losses at the gene ends were 4 bases for V and 6 bases for J; bases not matched to a gene: 5. Germline V gene data show CDR1 as MNHNS and CDR2 as SASEGT. CDR3 length: 15 amino acids. The DNA for the CDR3 is TGTGCCAGCAGTGCACGGACTAGCGGGTTCAATGAGCAGTTCTTC. Translation gives CASSARTSGFNEQFF.

The CDR3 coding sequence is TGCGCCAGCAGGGAACAGTGGAACACTGAAGCTTTCTTT. It translates to CASREQWNTEAFF. The chain couples TRBV10-1 to TRBJ1-1; no clear D gene. Per the germline V gene, CDR1 is WNHNN and CDR2 is SYGVQD (reference sequence). The CDR3 is 13 amino acids. The germline V and J ends were trimmed by 6 bases and 1 base, with 9 bases remaining between them.

This chain uses TRBV2 with TRBJ2-1; unclear D gene. Germline assignment: CDR1 SNHLY and CDR2 FYNNEI. The length of the CDR3 is 15 residues. Deletions cut 1 base from V and 4 bases from J, with 11 bases between. The chain's CDR3 is CASSEDAFGYNEQFF. The CDR3 DNA reads TGTGCCAGCAGTGAAGATGCGTTTGGGTACAATGAGCAGTTCTTC.

The chain is built from TRBV4-1 and TRBJ1-5; D uncertain. Trimming took off 2 bases at V and 7 bases at J, with 12 bases between the two ends. The CDR3 is 14 amino acids. Germline V gene lookup returns CDR1 MGHRA and CDR2 YSYEKL. DNA of the CDR3: TGCGCCAGCAGCCAATGGATAGGGATACAGCCCCAGCATTTT. It is translated as CASSQWIGIQPQHF.

The CDR3, as DNA: TGTGCCACCAGCAGAGATTTCCAGCCCCAGCATTTT. It encodes CATSRDFQPQHF. The chain combines TRBV15 with TRBJ1-5; D is unclear. V lost 0 bases to trimming and J lost 7 bases, with 4 bases between them. Germline CDR1 LNHNV, CDR2 YYDKDF (reference sequence). The CDR3 sequence is 12 residues long.